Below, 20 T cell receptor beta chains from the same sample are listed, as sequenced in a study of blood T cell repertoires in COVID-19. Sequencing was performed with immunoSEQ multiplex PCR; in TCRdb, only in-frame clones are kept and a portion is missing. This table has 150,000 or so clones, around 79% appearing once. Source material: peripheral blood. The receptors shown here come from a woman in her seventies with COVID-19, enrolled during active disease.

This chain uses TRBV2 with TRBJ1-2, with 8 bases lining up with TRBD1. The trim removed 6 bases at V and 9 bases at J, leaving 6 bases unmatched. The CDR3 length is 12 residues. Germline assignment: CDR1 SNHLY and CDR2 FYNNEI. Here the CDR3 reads CASSQDRGRYTF. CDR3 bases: TGTGCCAGCAGCCAAGACAGGGGACGCTACACCTTC.

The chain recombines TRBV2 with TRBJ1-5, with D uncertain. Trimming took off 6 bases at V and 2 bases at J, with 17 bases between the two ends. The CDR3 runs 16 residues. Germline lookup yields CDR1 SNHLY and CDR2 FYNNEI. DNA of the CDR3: TGTGCCAGCAGCGAATTGGGGAAGGAGGGCAATCAGCCCCAGCATTTT. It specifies CASSELGKEGNQPQHF.

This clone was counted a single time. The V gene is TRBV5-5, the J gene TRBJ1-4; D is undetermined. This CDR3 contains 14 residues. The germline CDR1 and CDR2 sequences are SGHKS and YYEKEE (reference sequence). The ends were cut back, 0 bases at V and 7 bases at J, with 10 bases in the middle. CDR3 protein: CASSLETGTEKLFF. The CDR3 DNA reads TGTGCCAGCAGCTTGGAAACGGGTACTGAAAAACTGTTTTTT.

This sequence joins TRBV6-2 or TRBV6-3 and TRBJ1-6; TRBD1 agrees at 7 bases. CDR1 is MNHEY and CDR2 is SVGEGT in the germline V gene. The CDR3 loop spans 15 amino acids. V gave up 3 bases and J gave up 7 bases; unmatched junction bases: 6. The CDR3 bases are TGTGCCAGCAGTTATCCCGGACAGGCCAATTCACCCCTCCACTTT. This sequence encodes CASSYPGQANSPLHF.

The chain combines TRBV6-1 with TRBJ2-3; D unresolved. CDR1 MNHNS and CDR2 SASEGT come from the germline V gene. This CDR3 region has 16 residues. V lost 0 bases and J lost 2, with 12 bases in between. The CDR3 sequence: CASSEALGGYTDTQYF. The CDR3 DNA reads TGTGCCAGCAGTGAAGCGCTAGGCGGCTACACAGATACGCAGTATTTT.

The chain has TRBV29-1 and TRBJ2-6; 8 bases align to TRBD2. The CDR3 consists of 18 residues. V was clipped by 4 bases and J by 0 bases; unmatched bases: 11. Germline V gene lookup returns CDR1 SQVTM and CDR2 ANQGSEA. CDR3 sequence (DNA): TGCAGCGTTGGGGCGGGGGGCCAGACGAGCTCTGGGGCCAACGTCCTGACTTTC. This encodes CSVGAGGQTSSGANVLTF.

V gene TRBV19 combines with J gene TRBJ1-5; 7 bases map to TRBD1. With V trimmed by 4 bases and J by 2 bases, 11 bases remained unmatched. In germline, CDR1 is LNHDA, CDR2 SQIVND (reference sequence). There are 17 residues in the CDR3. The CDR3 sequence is CASSTTRIGTGNQPQHF. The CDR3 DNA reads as TGTGCCAGTAGTACAACCCGAATTGGGACAGGCAATCAGCCCCAGCATTTT.

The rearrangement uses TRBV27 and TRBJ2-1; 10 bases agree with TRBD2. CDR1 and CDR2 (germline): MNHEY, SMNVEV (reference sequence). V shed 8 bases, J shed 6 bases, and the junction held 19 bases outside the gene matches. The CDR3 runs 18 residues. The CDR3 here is CASLKSGGAVKTVNEQFF. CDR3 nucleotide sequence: TGTGCCAGCCTAAAAAGCGGGGGGGCCGTCAAAACCGTCAATGAGCAGTTCTTC.

The CDR3 reads CASSESWGPNVETQYF. The CDR3 DNA sequence: TGTGCCAGCAGTGAATCGTGGGGGCCGAATGTTGAGACCCAGTACTTC. The chain employs TRBV25-1 and TRBJ2-5, with D possibly matching TRBD1 (6 bases). This CDR3 contains 16 residues. The V and J ends lost 1 base and 5 bases respectively, with 17 bases between them. The V gene's germline CDR1 is MGHDK and CDR2 SYGVNS.

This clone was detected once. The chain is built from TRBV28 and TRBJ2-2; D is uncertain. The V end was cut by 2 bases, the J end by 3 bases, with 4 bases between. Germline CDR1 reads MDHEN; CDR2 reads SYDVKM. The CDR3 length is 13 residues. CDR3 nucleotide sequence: TGTGCCAGCAGTTTAGGGCACACCGGGGAGCTGTTTTTT. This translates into CASSLGHTGELFF.

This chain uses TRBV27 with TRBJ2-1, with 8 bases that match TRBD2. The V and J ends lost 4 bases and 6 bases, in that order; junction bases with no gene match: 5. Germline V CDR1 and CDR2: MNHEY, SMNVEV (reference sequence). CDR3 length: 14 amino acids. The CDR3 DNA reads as TGTGCCAGCAGTTCGGGGGGGGACGTCAATGAGCAGTTCTTC. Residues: CASSSGGDVNEQFF.

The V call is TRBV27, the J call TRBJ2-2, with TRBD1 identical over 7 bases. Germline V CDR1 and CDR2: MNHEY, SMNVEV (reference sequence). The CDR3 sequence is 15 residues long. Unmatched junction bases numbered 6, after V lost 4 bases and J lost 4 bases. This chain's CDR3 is CASSYRNRGTGELFF. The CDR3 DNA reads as TGTGCCAGCAGTTATAGAAACAGGGGCACCGGGGAGCTGTTTTTT.

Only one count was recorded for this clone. CDR3: CASSLDQGALYEQYF. As DNA, the CDR3 is TGCGCCAGCAGCTTGGATCAAGGGGCGCTCTACGAGCAGTACTTC. The chain is built from TRBV5-1 and TRBJ2-7, with D possibly TRBD1 on 5 matching bases. The germline V gene encodes CDR1 SGHRS and CDR2 YFSETQ. V gave up 0 bases and J gave up 3 bases, with 13 bases separating them. The CDR3 is made up of 15 amino acids.

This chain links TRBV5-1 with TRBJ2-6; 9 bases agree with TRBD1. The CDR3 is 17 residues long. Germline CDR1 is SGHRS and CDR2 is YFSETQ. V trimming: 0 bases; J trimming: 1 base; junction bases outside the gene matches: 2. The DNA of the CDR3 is TGCGCCAGCAGCTTGGCACAGGGGGCTTCTGGGGCCAACGTCCTGACTTTC. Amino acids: CASSLAQGASGANVLTF.

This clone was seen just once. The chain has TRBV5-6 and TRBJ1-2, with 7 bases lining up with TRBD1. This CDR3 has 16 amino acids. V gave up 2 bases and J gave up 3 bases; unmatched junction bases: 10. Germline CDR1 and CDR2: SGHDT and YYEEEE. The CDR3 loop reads CASSLGGGGIDYGYTF. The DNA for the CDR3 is TGTGCCAGCAGCTTAGGAGGGGGCGGGATTGACTATGGCTACACCTTC.

The CDR3 nucleotides are TGTGCCAGCAGCCAAGAATGGGGGGGGGAAAAAGAGACCCAGTACTTC. Encoded protein: CASSQEWGGEKETQYF. The chain recombines TRBV4-2 with TRBJ2-5, with TRBD2 matching over 7 bases. The V segment lost 0 bases and the J segment 3 bases; nucleotides outside the gene matches: 7. Germline values: CDR1 LGHNA, CDR2 YNFKEQ. The CDR3 sequence is 16 residues long.

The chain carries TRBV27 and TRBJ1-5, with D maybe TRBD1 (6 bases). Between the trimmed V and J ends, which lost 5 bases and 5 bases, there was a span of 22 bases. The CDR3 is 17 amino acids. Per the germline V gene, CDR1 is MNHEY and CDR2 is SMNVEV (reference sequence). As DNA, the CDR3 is TGTGCCAGCAGTCCCCAGACAGGTACCCTTGATCATCAGCCCCAGCATTTT. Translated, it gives CASSPQTGTLDHQPQHF.

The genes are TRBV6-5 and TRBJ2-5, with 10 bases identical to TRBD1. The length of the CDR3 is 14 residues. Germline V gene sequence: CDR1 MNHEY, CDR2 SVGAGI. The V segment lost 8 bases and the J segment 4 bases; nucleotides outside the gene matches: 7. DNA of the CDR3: TGTGCCAGCCGGGACAGGGGAGGTCCAGAGACCCAGTACTTC. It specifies CASRDRGGPETQYF.

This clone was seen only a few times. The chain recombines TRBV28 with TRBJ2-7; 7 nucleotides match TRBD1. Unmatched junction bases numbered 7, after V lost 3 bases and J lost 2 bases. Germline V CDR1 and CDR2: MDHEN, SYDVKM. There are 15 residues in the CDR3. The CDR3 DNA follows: TGTGCCAGCAGTTTTGCCGGGACAGCAACCTACGAGCAGTACTTC. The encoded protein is CASSFAGTATYEQYF.

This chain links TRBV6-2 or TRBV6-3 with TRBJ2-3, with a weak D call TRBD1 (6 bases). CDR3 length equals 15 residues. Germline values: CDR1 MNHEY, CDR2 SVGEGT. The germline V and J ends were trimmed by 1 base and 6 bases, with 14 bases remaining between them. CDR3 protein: CASSYLTGRADTQYF. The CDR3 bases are TGTGCCAGCAGTTACTTGACAGGCCGGGCGGATACGCAGTATTTT.